This T cell receptor (beta chain) was retrieved from a study of blood T cell repertoires in COVID-19. Across the whole study: Donors in the United States, Italy and Spain gave samples during acute or convalescent COVID-19. T cells, B-cell-depleted T cells, or PBMCs provided the cDNA or gDNA that served as material.

Methods used by the authors: Quantification of nucleated cells was approximated via reference gene primer amplification. The table came from immunoSEQ multiplex PCR; TCRdb's copy has only in-frame clones and leaves some out. That table is the source of V, J and clone size, and D and trimming were worked out from the DNA. The data show 330,000 or so clones, roughly 89% seen once. The Seattle patients, enrolled during active infection, were followed longitudinally. Germline trimming cut 5 bases from V and 6 bases from J; bases unmatched to any gene: 3. The CDR3 has 12 residues. Germline V gene data show CDR1 as LNHDA and CDR2 as SQIVND (reference sequence).

Material: peripheral blood. The chain carries TRBV19 and TRBJ2-7; 8 positions agree with TRBD1. The sequence came from a man aged 30-40 years with COVID-19, enrolled during active disease. This CDR3 reads CASSDRGSEQYF. The DNA of the CDR3 is TGTGCCAGTAGTGACAGGGGAAGCGAGCAGTACTTC. Filled out from reference TRBV19 and TRBJ2-7, the complete variable domain reads DGGITQSPKYLFRKEGQNVTLSCEQNLNHDAMYWYRQDPGQGLRLIYYSQIVNDFQKGDIAEGYSVSREKKESFPLTVTSAQKNPTAFYLCASSDRGSEQYFGPGTRLTVT.